This record concerns one T cell receptor (beta chain) sequence. Its specificity is not known. The data derive from a study of CD8 T cell repertoires and HIV-1 epitope variants. Turning to the study itself: Separate wells received one of Twenty-five Gag or Nef variant peptides. Controls included no peptide, Ebola AY9 epitope, and a CMV, EBV, flu pool. Points from the study as a whole: Nef KF9 drew 4 to 6 clonotypes and HW9 one, without TAALDMSHF responses.

Method: immunoSEQ multiplex PCR; TCRdb's copy keeps in-frame clones and lacks some. The sample includes roughly 2,700 clones, 67% of them seen just once. The J segment lost 1 base and the V segment lost 5 bases, leaving 5 bases of the junction unmatched. The CDR3 spans 16 residues. The germline CDR1 and CDR2 sequences are MNHEY and SMNVEV (reference sequence). This TCR derives from a male donor with HIV. The rearrangement links TRBV27 to TRBJ1-6, with 7 bases that match TRBD1. Sequenced: cultured CD8+ T cells derived from PBMCs. CDR3 in amino acids: CASSPQGESYNSPLHF. The CDR3 DNA sequence: TGTGCCAGCAGTCCCCAGGGGGAGTCCTATAATTCACCCCTCCACTTT.